These T cell receptor beta chains were read from a single sample in a study of T-cell reconstitution after alpha-beta-depleted transplantation in children. TCRdb fed the PCR reads into MiXCR, producing one record per CDR3 protein. The sample lists tens of thousands of distinct CDR3 sequences, just under 5% occurring once. The sequencing used PBMCs, mostly from graft donor cells, collected 180 days after TCRalphabeta/CD19-depleted stem cell transplant. The receptors come from a boy in the first two years of life who had a stem cell transplant for acute myeloid leukemia, so the T cells may come from the graft donor. Both conserved end residues are part of each CDR3.

TRBV7-2	TRBJ2-7	CASSPSMGTPYEQYF
TRBV5-5	TRBJ1-1	CASSFIGTGHEAFF
TRBV10-3	TRBJ2-7	CAIRTGAHYEQYF
TRBV6-5	TRBJ2-5	CASSYGTGEVETQYF
TRBV20-1	TRBJ2-3	CSARDWARGAIRGDTQYF
TRBV5-5	TRBJ2-2	CASSSDRGRVNTGELFF
TRBV11-1	TRBJ1-6	CASSLREDSPLHF
TRBV20-1	TRBJ2-5	CSARDGLAGETQYF
TRBV19	TRBJ1-2	CASSIQPPETVDGYTF
TRBV12-3/TRBV12-4	TRBJ2-2	CASTDTRARDPTGELFF
TRBV12-3/TRBV12-4	TRBJ2-7	CASSPSPLGTVNYEQYF
TRBV2	TRBJ1-2	CASPPGFNYGYTF
TRBV5-1	TRBJ2-2	CASRLLPGGPNGELFF
TRBV7-9	TRBJ2-7	CASSPPPRGGYEQYF
TRBV12-3/TRBV12-4	TRBJ1-2	CASSLALEGAYGYTF
TRBV19	TRBJ1-1	CASRDRGTEAFF
TRBV12-3/TRBV12-4	TRBJ1-1	CASSPDRDAEAFF
TRBV29-1	TRBJ2-1	CSATSGGADEQFF
TRBV11-2	TRBJ2-1	CASSVRDRYNEQFF
TRBV24-1	TRBJ2-2	CATSDSPGLNTGELFF
TRBV6-2/TRBV6-3	TRBJ2-3	CASSYGSGGTDTQYF
TRBV28	TRBJ1-2	CASSLGVFYGYTF
TRBV7-7	TRBJ2-5	CASSLDRVETQYF
TRBV20-1	TRBJ1-2	CSASRANYGYTF
TRBV11-2	TRBJ2-5	CASSRTSGGETQYF
TRBV4-3	TRBJ2-3	CASSQVLLARGTDTQYF
TRBV20-1	TRBJ2-1	CSAPGQGRNEQFF
TRBV4-1	TRBJ1-6	CASSPPTGQGNSPLHF
TRBV18	TRBJ2-3	CASSRRQGQGAADTQYF
TRBV6-5	TRBJ1-2	CASSRSGAWGYTF
TRBV20-1	TRBJ1-4	CSAQEGPNEKLFF
TRBV27	TRBJ2-3	CASSPRAWTSGGNTDTQYF
TRBV20-1	TRBJ2-5	CSARDSGAETQYF
TRBV20-1	TRBJ1-5	CSARRTGRGGNQPQHF
TRBV25-1	TRBJ2-3	CASSSLRGDTQYF
TRBV11-1	TRBJ2-1	CASSPWGNGGSNYNEQFF
TRBV3-1	TRBJ1-3	CASSHGRGNTIYF
TRBV3-1	TRBJ2-3	CASSQGPGRRTDTQYF
TRBV12-3/TRBV12-4	TRBJ1-1	CASTYHRDPYEAFF
TRBV29-1	TRBJ2-1	CSGGQAYNEQFF
TRBV3-1	TRBJ1-1	CASSQARGRMNTEAFF
TRBV5-1	TRBJ2-4	CASSLAGGGRAKNIQYF
TRBV29-1	TRBJ1-2	CSVGQGVGYGYTF
TRBV18	TRBJ2-7	CASSPIDGNLNEQYF